Listed below are T cell receptor beta chains from one sample, sequenced in a study of CD8+ T cells in alopecia areata. Sequencing was performed with immunoSEQ multiplex PCR; in TCRdb, only in-frame clones are kept and a portion is missing. The sample includes around 140,000 clones, 87% seen only once; the top ten take about 14%. Sequenced material: CD8+ T cells sorted from blood, taken at week 0. The receptor source for this set is a human donor with alopecia areata. Each CDR3 is given with its conserved first and last residue. A D gene is named only where the DNA matches it firmly. Clone size is shown for a subset of rows, as once, few, many or a class of expanded clone.

j_call	d_call	v_call	clone_size	cdr3_aa	cdr3_nt
TRBJ2-1	TRBD2	TRBV7-9	-	CASSIPGLAINEQFF	TGTGCCAGCAGCATCCCGGGACTAGCGATCAATGAGCAGTTCTTC
TRBJ1-2	-	TRBV6-5	-	CASSYAPGGAEGYTF	TGTGCCAGCAGTTACGCGCCGGGGGGGGCGGAGGGCTACACCTTC
TRBJ2-7	-	TRBV29-1	-	CSVGPGGSYEQYF	TGCAGCGTGGGGCCAGGGGGGTCCTACGAGCAGTACTTC
TRBJ1-2	TRBD1	TRBV5-1	-	CASSLAGEGARGYTF	TGCGCCAGCAGCTTGGCGGGTGAGGGGGCAAGAGGCTACACCTTC
TRBJ2-3	-	TRBV7-3	-	CASSSSVGVGDTQYF	TGTGCCAGCAGCTCCTCGGTGGGGGTAGGAGATACGCAGTATTTT
TRBJ2-7	TRBD1	TRBV14	-	CASSLVGQGLPYEQYF	TGTGCCAGCAGCCTCGTTGGACAGGGCCTGCCCTACGAGCAGTACTTC
TRBJ2-4	-	TRBV29-1	few	CSVEFRGQNIQYF	TGCAGCGTTGAATTCCGGGGCCAAAACATTCAGTACTTC
TRBJ2-1	TRBD1	TRBV6-5	-	CASSYQDRGDEQFF	TGTGCCAGCAGTTACCAGGACAGGGGTGATGAGCAGTTCTTC
TRBJ2-7	-	TRBV29-1	-	CSARDRDSYEQYF	TGCAGCGCCCGGGATAGGGACTCCTACGAGCAGTACTTC
TRBJ2-1	-	TRBV30	-	CAWSVGFNNEQFF	TGTGCCTGGAGTGTGGGCTTTAACAATGAGCAGTTCTTC
TRBJ2-1	-	TRBV7-2	-	CASSLVPAIDEQFF	TGTGCCAGCAGCTTAGTGCCGGCCATCGATGAGCAGTTCTTC
TRBJ2-7	-	TRBV13	few	CASSHTGYNEQYF	TGTGCCAGCAGCCATACAGGGTACAACGAGCAGTACTTC
TRBJ2-3	-	TRBV6-5	once	CASSPLGKADTQYF	TGTGCCAGCAGTCCGCTGGGGAAGGCAGATACGCAGTATTTT
TRBJ2-1	TRBD1	TRBV27	-	CASGQGYNEQFF	TGTGCCAGCGGACAGGGTTACAATGAGCAGTTCTTC
TRBJ2-7	-	TRBV10-2	once	CASRDTDYEQYF	TGCGCCAGCCGGGACACGGACTACGAGCAGTACTTC
TRBJ2-1	TRBD1	TRBV4-1	-	CASSQDPPDRVDNEQFF	TGCGCCAGCAGCCAAGATCCCCCCGACAGGGTCGACAATGAGCAGTTCTTC
TRBJ2-1	TRBD1	TRBV5-6	-	CASSQDRATYNEQFF	TGTGCCAGCAGCCAGGACAGGGCGACCTACAATGAGCAGTTCTTC
TRBJ2-3	-	TRBV6-5	-	CASSYRSGGDTQYF	TGTGCCAGCAGTTATAGGTCAGGGGGGGATACGCAGTATTTT
TRBJ2-1	-	TRBV29-1	-	CSVEVRANNEQFF	TGCAGCGTTGAAGTGAGAGCGAACAATGAGCAGTTCTTC
TRBJ2-1	TRBD2	TRBV27	-	CASRLAGGYEQFF	TGTGCCAGCCGACTAGCGGGAGGGTATGAGCAGTTCTTC
TRBJ2-1	TRBD2	TRBV29-1	-	CSVELAGGPSFYNEQFF	TGCAGCGTTGAGCTAGCGGGAGGCCCCTCTTTCTACAATGAGCAGTTCTTC
TRBJ2-1	-	TRBV6-1	-	CASSAFNSFGDYNEQFF	TGTGCCAGCAGTGCCTTTAATAGCTTCGGGGATTACAATGAGCAGTTCTTC
TRBJ1-1	-	TRBV6-5	-	CASSSTGNTEAFF	TGTGCCAGCAGCAGTACAGGGAACACTGAAGCTTTCTTT
TRBJ2-3	-	TRBV5-1	-	CASSFIYRGATQYF	TGCGCCAGCAGCTTTATCTACCGGGGGGCTACGCAGTATTTT
TRBJ1-2	-	TRBV29-1	-	CSVEGDSYGYTF	TGCAGCGTTGAGGGCGACTCTTATGGCTACACCTTC
TRBJ2-1	-	TRBV7-9	-	CASSLIQGSYNEQFF	TGTGCCAGCAGCTTAATTCAAGGCTCCTACAATGAGCAGTTCTTC
TRBJ2-3	-	TRBV4-1	-	CASSQEPSRLFDTDTQYF	TGCGCCAGCAGCCAAGAACCTAGCCGCCTCTTTGACACAGATACGCAGTATTTT
TRBJ2-2	TRBD2	TRBV5-6	few	CASSFNLGLAANTGELFF	TGTGCCAGCAGCTTTAATCTCGGACTAGCGGCGAACACCGGGGAGCTGTTTTTT
TRBJ1-1	TRBD1	TRBV7-3	-	CASSPMGTGGNTEAFF	TGTGCCAGCAGCCCAATGGGGACAGGGGGCAACACTGAAGCTTTCTTT
TRBJ2-5	-	TRBV4-2	-	CASSQGPGEQYF	TGTGCCAGCAGCCAAGGGCCGGGAGAGCAGTACTTC
TRBJ2-7	TRBD1	TRBV27	-	CASSLGQGVREQYF	TGTGCCAGCAGCCTGGGACAGGGGGTTCGCGAGCAGTACTTC
TRBJ1-2	TRBD1	TRBV14	-	CASSQERTGKYGYTF	TGTGCCAGCAGCCAAGAGAGGACAGGGAAGTATGGCTACACCTTC
TRBJ2-7	-	TRBV11-2	-	CASLSRYEQYF	TGTGCCAGCCTCTCCAGGTACGAGCAGTACTTC
TRBJ1-3	-	TRBV9	-	CASRGSGNTIYF	TGTGCCAGCAGGGGATCTGGAAACACCATATATTTT
TRBJ2-1	-	TRBV2	-	CASSEYVGRSSYNEQFF	TGTGCCAGCAGTGAGTACGTTGGCAGGTCCTCCTACAATGAGCAGTTCTTC
TRBJ2-1	TRBD2	TRBV18	few	CASSPPGTSYNEQFF	TGTGCCAGCTCACCACCGGGGACTAGTTACAATGAGCAGTTCTTC
TRBJ2-7	TRBD1	TRBV27	-	CASSLRGQGHEQYF	TGTGCCAGCAGTTTACGGGGACAGGGCCACGAGCAGTACTTC
TRBJ2-7	TRBD2	TRBV19	-	CASSAGGSYEQYF	TGTGCCAGTAGTGCGGGGGGCTCCTACGAGCAGTACTTC
TRBJ2-3	-	TRBV6-1	-	CASSEWGPGADTQYF	TGTGCCAGCAGTGAATGGGGCCCTGGCGCAGATACGCAGTATTTT
TRBJ2-3	-	TRBV4-1	-	CASSQDSRGYTDTQYF	TGCGCCAGCAGCCAAGATTCTCGCGGATACACAGATACGCAGTATTTT
TRBJ2-7	-	TRBV29-1	once	CSVEGPGLRSYEQYF	TGCAGCGTTGAAGGTCCGGGACTCCGTTCCTACGAGCAGTACTTC
TRBJ1-1	TRBD1	TRBV9	-	CASSVGGTGRTEAFF	TGTGCCAGCAGCGTAGGTGGGACAGGGCGAACTGAAGCTTTCTTT